This entry lists 19 T cell receptor beta chains sequenced from one sample in a study of T cell repertoires in cytomegalovirus infection. From the reads, TCRdb called clonotypes with MiXCR, one entry per CDR3 protein. Counted here are about 490,000 distinct CDR3 sequences, 15% to 20% occurring once; the ten biggest clones make up approximately 24%. The sample was CD8+ T cells from PBMCs. These receptors were obtained from a human donor in good health (CMV status not recorded). Some clones in this sample may be carry-over from other donors' samples.

This rearrangement joins TRBV7-6 to TRBJ2-4; D remains unclear. V gave up 6 bases and J gave up 11 bases, with 11 bases separating them. This CDR3 spans 11 amino acids. The V gene's germline CDR1 is SGHVS and CDR2 FNYEAQ. This CDR3 reads CASRSDGFQYF. CDR3 in DNA: TGTGCCAGCAGGAGCGATGGGTTTCAGTACTTC.

The sample holds many counts of this clonotype. The chain recombines TRBV12-3 or TRBV12-4 with TRBJ2-5; 10 bases agree with TRBD1. Trimming at V came to 7 bases and at J to 5 bases, leaving 13 bases not matched to a gene. The CDR3 runs to 16 residues. The CDR3 here is CASKYSGTGVEETQYF. CDR3 DNA: TGTGCCAGCAAGTACTCCGGGACAGGGGTCGAGGAGACCCAGTACTTC.

This clonotype occurred many times. V gene TRBV7-9 combines with J gene TRBJ2-7; unclear D gene. In germline, CDR1 is SEHNR, CDR2 FQNEAQ (reference sequence). The CDR3 extends over 17 amino acids. Trimming took off 4 bases at V and 3 bases at J, with 22 bases between the two ends. Here the CDR3 reads CASSSLTAQHPIYEQYF. The DNA of the CDR3 is TGTGCCAGCAGCTCCTTAACAGCCCAGCACCCGATCTACGAGCAGTACTTC.

This clonotype appeared a few times. The J gene is TRBJ2-7, the V gene TRBV2; no firm D call. The V end lost 2 bases, the J end lost 8 bases, and 4 bases lay between the germline ends. The CDR3 runs 10 residues. Per germline, CDR1 SNHLY and CDR2 FYNNEI. The CDR3 loop is CASSEQQQYF. The DNA of the CDR3 is TGTGCCAGCAGTGAACAGCAGCAGTACTTC.

This clonotype was seen many times. The gene calls are TRBV28 and TRBJ2-6; TRBD1 agrees at 7 bases. CDR3 length: 16 amino acids. The V segment lost 3 bases and the J segment 3 bases; nucleotides outside the gene matches: 5. Germline lookup yields CDR1 MDHEN and CDR2 SYDVKM. In DNA form, the CDR3 reads TGTGCCAGCAGTTTGGGCAGGGGGTTTGGGGCCAACGTCCTGACTTTC. Translated: CASSLGRGFGANVLTF.

This clonotype appeared many times. A junction end diverges from the germline sequence, so it may reflect a read error. The chain has TRBV7-7 and TRBJ2-2; D is ambiguous. Germline V lookup: CDR1 SSHAT, CDR2 FNYEAQ (reference sequence). This CDR3 has 13 residues. The CDR3 loop is CASSPAGWRELFF. DNA for the CDR3: TGTGCTAGCAGCCCTGCTGGCTGGAGGGAGCTGTTTTTT.

This clonotype was counted ten times or more. The CDR3 DNA sequence: TGTGCCAGTAGTATCGGGATCGTTGAAGCTTTCTTT. Translated: CASSIGIVEAFF. The V and J genes are TRBV19 and TRBJ1-1, with D hard to call. Germline loops: CDR1 LNHDA, CDR2 SQIVND (reference sequence). The CDR3 has 12 residues. V dropped 3 bases and J dropped 7 bases, with 9 bases sitting between them.

In this sample, this clonotype turned up a few times. This sequence may be a read error, since a much larger clone differs from it by one base. The V and J genes are TRBV4-3 and TRBJ2-2, with 7 bases aligning to TRBD2. CDR3 length equals 17 residues. In germline, CDR1 is LGHNA, CDR2 YSLEER. The CDR3 reads CTSSQDHSGKNTGELFF. CDR3 nucleotide sequence: TGCACCAGCAGCCAAGATCACAGCGGGAAGAACACCGGGGAGCTGTTTTTT.

This chain joins TRBV7-9 and TRBJ1-2; 8 bases match TRBD1. The CDR3 has 14 amino acids. V shed 4 bases and J 8 bases; nucleotides not matched to a gene: 9. Germline V gene sequence: CDR1 SEHNR, CDR2 FQNEAQ (reference sequence). The CDR3 DNA reads as TGTGCCAGCAGCTCTGACAGGGGAAGGAAGGGCTACACCTTC. It is translated as CASSSDRGRKGYTF.

The chain is built from TRBV18 and TRBJ1-2, with D unclear. This CDR3 region has 14 residues. V was shortened by 5 bases and J by 4 bases, with 14 bases between the two germline ends. Germline lookup yields CDR1 KGHSH and CDR2 LQKENI. The CDR3 loop reads CASSDPEGGYGYTF. CDR3 DNA sequence: TGTGCCAGCTCAGACCCAGAAGGCGGCTATGGCTACACCTTC.

The chain recombines TRBV4-1 with TRBJ1-1, with 8 bases identical to TRBD1. The CDR3 covers 17 residues. CDR1 and CDR2 (germline): MGHRA, YSYEKL. Trimming removed 6 bases from V and 8 bases from J; junction bases left unmatched: 20. CDR3 sequence reads: CASSRERGGQGITEAFF. In nucleotides, the CDR3 is TGCGCCAGCAGTCGAGAGAGAGGAGGACAGGGCATAACCGAAGCTTTCTTT.

Ten or more counts support this clonotype. This chain connects TRBV12-3 or TRBV12-4 to TRBJ2-1, with unresolved D. The CDR3 consists of 15 residues. The V gene lost 5 bases and the J gene lost 2 bases, with 13 bases spanning the gap. The CDR3 loop reads CASSQWGDAYNEQFF. CDR3 in DNA: TGTGCCAGCAGTCAGTGGGGTGACGCCTACAATGAGCAGTTCTTC.

The chain carries TRBV6-6 and TRBJ1-2; no definite D call. The V gene lost 5 bases and the J gene lost 7 bases, with 23 bases spanning the gap. Germline V gives CDR1 MNHNY, CDR2 SVGAGI (reference sequence). The CDR3 is 16 amino acids. The CDR3 reads CASSPEAAHGSSGYTF. For the CDR3, the DNA is TGTGCCAGCAGTCCTGAAGCGGCCCACGGGAGTAGTGGCTACACCTTC.

This clonotype was counted many times. The junction departs from the called germline gene at one end, perhaps through a read error. V gene TRBV12-3 or TRBV12-4 combines with J gene TRBJ1-2; 11 bases are shared with TRBD1. CDR3 size: 13 residues. As DNA, the CDR3 is TGTGCCAGCAGCCTCCAACGGACAGGGGGCCGTGCCTTC. Its translation is CASSLQRTGGRAF.

Regarding this clonotype: A much larger clone is a single base away; this may be a read error. The missing conserved phenylalanine or tryptophan at the end of this CDR3 makes a read error likely. V and J are TRBV7-9 and TRBJ2-2; TRBD1 or TRBD2 may be the D gene (7 bases each). Trimming shortened V by 5 bases and J by 0 bases, and 19 bases separated the two germline ends. The CDR3 length is 18 residues. From germline, CDR1 is SEHNR and CDR2 FQNEAQ (reference sequence). The CDR3, as DNA: TGTGCCAGCAGCCTCAGGGGGGGCCTGTATACGAACACCGGGGAGCTGTTTTAT. Protein: CASSLRGGLYTNTGELFY.

V usage is TRBV19 and J usage is TRBJ2-7; 7 bases fit TRBD1. V lost 1 base to trimming and J lost 2 bases; unmatched junction nucleotides: 5. The CDR3 covers 15 residues. Germline CDR1 LNHDA, CDR2 SQIVND (reference sequence). CDR3 amino acids: CASSIGEGAAYEQYF. CDR3 sequence (DNA): TGTGCCAGTAGTATAGGCGAGGGGGCCGCCTACGAGCAGTACTTC.

This clonotype was counted a few times. CDR3 bases: TGCAGTGCGATCTCCCGGGAGCGCACTTACAATGAGCAGTTCTTC. Residues: CSAISRERTYNEQFF. The V gene is TRBV20-1, the J gene TRBJ2-1, with D possibly matching TRBD2 (6 bases). This CDR3 contains 15 residues. Trimming removed 6 bases at V and 4 bases at J, with 19 bases between. The germline gives CDR1 DFQATT, CDR2 SNEGSKA (reference sequence).

There are a few counts of this clonotype. The CDR3 reads CASSMGSNTEAFF. For the CDR3, the DNA is TGTGCCAGTAGTATGGGGAGTAACACTGAAGCTTTCTTT. The chain couples TRBV19 to TRBJ1-1; D uncertain. The V and J ends lost 3 bases and 2 bases respectively, with 7 bases between them. Looked up from germline, CDR1 is LNHDA and CDR2 is SQIVND (reference sequence). The CDR3 runs 13 residues. The full variable domain, with the rest looked up from reference TRBV19 and TRBJ1-1, is DGGITQSPKYLFRKEGQNVTLSCEQNLNHDAMYWYRQDPGQGLRLIYYSQIVNDFQKGDIAEGYSVSREKKESFPLTVTSAQKNPTAFYLCASSMGSNTEAFFGQGTRLTVV.

The gene calls are TRBV27 and TRBJ2-4; 8 bases agree with TRBD1. With V trimmed by 5 bases and J by 1 base, 1 base remained unmatched. Germline CDR1 MNHEY, CDR2 SMNVEV (reference sequence). The CDR3 length is 14 residues. The CDR3 loop is CASSHRGAKNIQYF. The CDR3 DNA follows: TGTGCCAGCAGTCACAGGGGGGCCAAAAACATTCAGTACTTC.